This T cell receptor (beta chain) was found in a study of blood T cell repertoires in COVID-19. Study overall: COVID-19 samples from acute and convalescent phases originated in the United States, Italy and Spain. From T cells, B-cell-depleted T cells, or PBMCs came the material, which was cDNA or gDNA.

Germline V gene data show CDR1 as MGHRA and CDR2 as YSYEKL. The J segment lost 2 bases and the V segment lost 4 bases, leaving 6 bases of the junction unmatched. The CDR3 sequence is 16 residues long. Per the authors' pipeline: How many nucleated cells were present was estimated from reference gene primer amplification. Profiling relied on immunoSEQ multiplex PCR, and the TCRdb table lists in-frame clones only, not all of them. V and J calls and clone size come straight from that table; D and trimming were deduced from the DNA. The profile covers 88,000 or so clones, with roughly nine tenths appearing a single time and 2% to 3% taken by the ten largest.

The chain is built from TRBV4-1 and TRBJ2-3, with 10 bases identical to TRBD2. The source is a man aged 45-60 years with acute or convalescent COVID-19. The sequenced sample was peripheral blood. The CDR3 is CASSPRLAGPTDTQYF. The CDR3 nucleotides are TGCGCCAGCAGCCCCCGACTAGCGGGCCCCACAGATACGCAGTATTTT.